This record looks at one T cell receptor beta chain sequence and its context. The target antigen is unknown. The germline V and J ends were trimmed by 1 base and 0 bases, with 9 bases remaining between them. This CDR3 comprises 15 residues. Germline V gene lookup returns CDR1 MGHRA and CDR2 YSYEKL. Among the donors, all were healthy bone marrow donors. The data were obtained in a study of cytomegalovirus exposure and HLA in healthy donors. Background on the study: Around 87 million unique TCRs, all from HLA-typed donors, were included in an early release of the data. Study-wide results and caveats: When a later analysis compared HLA-associated TCR beta chains with equally common others, the HLA-associated chains turned out to be more clonally expanded and to have lower generation probabilities. Analyses of presence and absence presupposed an approximately uniform sequencing depth across donors.

PCR employed 60 Vbeta and 13 Jbeta primers. Assay: immunoSEQ multiplex PCR; the TCRdb copy retains only in-frame clones and omits some. The sample has 50,000 or so clones; roughly 80% are singletons. The receptor comes from a woman aged 40 to 55 in good health and CMV-seropositive. The sample taken for sequencing was PBMCs. The chain uses TRBV4-1 and TRBJ1-1, with D hard to call. The CDR3 region has the DNA TGCGCCAGCAGCCAAGTACCCGGGTTGAACACTGAAGCTTTCTTT. It encodes CASSQVPGLNTEAFF.